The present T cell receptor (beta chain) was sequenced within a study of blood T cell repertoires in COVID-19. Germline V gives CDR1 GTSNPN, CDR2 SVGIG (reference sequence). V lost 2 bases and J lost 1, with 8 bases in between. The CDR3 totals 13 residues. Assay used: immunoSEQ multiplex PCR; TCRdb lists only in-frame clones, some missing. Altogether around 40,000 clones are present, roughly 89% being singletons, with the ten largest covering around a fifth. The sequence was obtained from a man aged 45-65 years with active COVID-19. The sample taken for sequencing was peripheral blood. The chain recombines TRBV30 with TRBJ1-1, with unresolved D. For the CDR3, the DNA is TGTGCCTGGAGTTCCGGGTGGAACACTGAAGCTTTCTTT. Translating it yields CAWSSGWNTEAFF.